This T cell receptor beta chain was sequenced in a study of T-cell reconstitution after alpha-beta-depleted transplantation in children (dated by TCRdb to 2016 to 2017). As for the study more broadly: T-cell immune reconstitution after TCRalphabeta/CD19-depleted allogeneic hematopoietic cell transplantation in children was quantitatively tracked in the study by means of TCR repertoire profiling.

Turning to this clonotype: What this receptor recognizes is not known. Base qualities are missing; no much larger clone stands one base away.

The germline V gene yields SGHTS for CDR1 and YDEGEE for CDR2. The CDR3, cysteine through phenylalanine, is 14 amino acids long. Only the CDR3 DNA stays, 42 bases, in frame from base 1. V loses 2 bases of germline sequence and J loses 3 bases, and the interval between the two ends is 8 bases. The intended sense of this specimen's treatment or condition label: allogeneic hematopoietic cell transplantation with graft depleted of TCRalphabeta T cells and CD19 B cells. The transplant recipients were children given TCRalphabeta/CD19-depleted allogeneic hematopoietic cell grafts. What the study reported, not specific to this receptor: Over the following months the frequencies of hyperexpanded clones went down, and after one year T-cell counts and TCRbeta diversity were mostly credited to newly produced T cells. In some patients, the high TCRbeta diversity seen at day 60 was put down to recipient T cells and intrathymic progenitors that had survived conditioning. The apparently early recovery of alphabetaT-cell counts about two months after transplant reportedly depended on only several hundred rapidly expanded clones that came from non-depleted graft cells.

The method behind the library was PCR. This sample was sequenced with an Illumina HiSeq 2500. Molecular barcoding was employed in the preparation of TCR libraries, with unique molecular identifiers being used to normalize TCRbeta repertoire quantification. TCRdb reanalyzed the raw reads on its own, using fastp at Q25 for trimming and MiXCR for clone calling, and kept in-frame beta chains. Rows with one shared CDR3 protein collapse into an entry with the most common genes and DNA. The sample table contains around 700,000 distinct CDR3 sequences; only one count was recorded for about an eighth of them. 0.75% to 0.85% of the sample goes to the ten largest clones.

The material sequenced was PBMCs, taken before TCRalphabeta/CD19-depleted stem cell transplant. The rearrangement combines TRBV5-8 with TRBJ2-2; the D gene is not confidently resolved. This clonotype was sampled from a girl aged 2 to 9 with congenital amegakaryocytic thrombocytopenia, due to receive a stem cell transplant. The DNA reads TGTGCCAGCAGCTTACGTACAGACACCGGGGAGCTGTTTTTT. Its translation reads: CASSLRTDTGELFF.